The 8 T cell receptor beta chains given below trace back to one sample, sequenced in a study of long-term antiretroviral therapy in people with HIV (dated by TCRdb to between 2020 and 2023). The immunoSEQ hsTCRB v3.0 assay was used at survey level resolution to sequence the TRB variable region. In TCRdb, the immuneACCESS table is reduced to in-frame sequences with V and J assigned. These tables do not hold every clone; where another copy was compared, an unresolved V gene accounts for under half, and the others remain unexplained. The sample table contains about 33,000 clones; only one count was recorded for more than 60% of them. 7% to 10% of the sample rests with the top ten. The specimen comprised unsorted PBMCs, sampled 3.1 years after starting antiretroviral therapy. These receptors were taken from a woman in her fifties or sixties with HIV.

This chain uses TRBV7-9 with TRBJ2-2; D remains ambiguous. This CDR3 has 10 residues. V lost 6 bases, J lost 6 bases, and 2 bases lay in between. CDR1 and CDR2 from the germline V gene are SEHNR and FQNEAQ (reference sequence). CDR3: CASSPGELFF. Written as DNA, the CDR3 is TGTGCCAGCAGTCCCGGGGAGCTGTTTTTT.

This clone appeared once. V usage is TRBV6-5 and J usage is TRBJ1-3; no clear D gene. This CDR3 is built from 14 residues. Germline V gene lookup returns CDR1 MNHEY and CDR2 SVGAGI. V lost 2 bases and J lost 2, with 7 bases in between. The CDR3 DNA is TGTGCCAGCAGTTACGCGGCAACTGGAAACACCATATATTTT. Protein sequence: CASSYAATGNTIYF.

CDR3 region: CASSESMTRGRETQYF. Written as DNA, the CDR3 is TGCGCCAGCAGTGAGTCAATGACTAGGGGGAGGGAGACCCAGTACTTC. The V and J genes are TRBV10-2 and TRBJ2-5; the D gene could be TRBD1 or TRBD2 (6 bases each). This CDR3 comprises 16 residues. Between the trimmed V and J ends, which lost 0 bases and 5 bases, there was a span of 16 bases. Germline CDR1 reads WSHSY; CDR2 reads SAAADI.

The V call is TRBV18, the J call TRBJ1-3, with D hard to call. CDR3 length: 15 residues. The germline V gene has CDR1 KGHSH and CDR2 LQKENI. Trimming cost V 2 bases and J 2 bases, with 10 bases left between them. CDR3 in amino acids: CASSPKGSAGNTIYF. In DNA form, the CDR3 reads TGTGCCAGCTCACCAAAAGGGTCTGCTGGAAACACCATATATTTT. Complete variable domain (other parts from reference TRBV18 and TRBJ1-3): NAGVMQNPRHLVRRRGQEARLRCSPMKGHSHVYWYRQLPEEGLKFMVYLQKENIIDESGMPKERFSAEFPKEGPSILRIQQVVRGDSAAYFCASSPKGSAGNTIYFGEGSWLTVV.

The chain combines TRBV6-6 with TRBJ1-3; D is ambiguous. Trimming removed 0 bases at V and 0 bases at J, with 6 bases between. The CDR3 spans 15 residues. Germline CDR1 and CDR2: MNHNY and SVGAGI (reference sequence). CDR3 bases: TGTGCCAGCAGTTACTCAGAAAACTCTGGAAACACCATATATTTT. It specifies CASSYSENSGNTIYF.

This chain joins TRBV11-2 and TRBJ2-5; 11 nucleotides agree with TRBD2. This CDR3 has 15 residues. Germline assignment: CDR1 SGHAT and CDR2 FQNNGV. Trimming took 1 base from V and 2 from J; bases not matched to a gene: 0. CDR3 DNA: TGTGCCAGCAGCTTAGGACTAGCGGGACAAGAGACCCAGTACTTC. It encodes CASSLGLAGQETQYF.

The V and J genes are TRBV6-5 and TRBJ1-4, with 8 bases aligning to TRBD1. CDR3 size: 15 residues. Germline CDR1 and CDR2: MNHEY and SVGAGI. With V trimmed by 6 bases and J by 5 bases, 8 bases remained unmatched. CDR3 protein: CASSRSGGRNEKLFF. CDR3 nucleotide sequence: TGTGCCAGCAGCCGATCAGGGGGCCGAAATGAAAAACTGTTTTTT.

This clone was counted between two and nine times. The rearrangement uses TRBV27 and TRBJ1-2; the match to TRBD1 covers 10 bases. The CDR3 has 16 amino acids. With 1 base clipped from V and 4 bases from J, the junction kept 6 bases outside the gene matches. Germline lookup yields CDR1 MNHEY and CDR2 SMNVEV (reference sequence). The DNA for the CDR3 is TGTGCCAGCAGTTTATTGACAGGGGGCGATAGCTATGGCTACACCTTC. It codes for CASSLLTGGDSYGYTF.